Shown below are 20 T cell receptor beta chains from a single sample sequenced in a study of regulatory T cells in long-lasting Graves disease. The TCR beta library used iRepertoire HTBI primers with Arm-PCR amplification of CDR3. TCRdb itself ran the multiplex PCR reads through MiXCR, one entry per CDR3 protein. The sample shows roughly 400,000 distinct CDR3 sequences, under 25% of them seen only once. As to time point: persistent/refractory GD, antithyroid drugs over 5 years with positive TRAb. PBMC-extracted RNA yielded the TCR library. Material: peripheral blood mononuclear cells (PBMCs), obtained when the disease was refractory, from a patient treated with antithyroid drugs. These receptors all stem from a female donor with Graves disease.

The V and J genes are TRBV5-6 and TRBJ1-2; D is ambiguous. CDR1 is SGHDT, CDR2 YYEEEE, per germline. The germline V and J ends were trimmed by 1 base and 4 bases, with 5 bases remaining between them. The CDR3 contains 12 residues. Written as DNA, the CDR3 is TGTGCCAGCAGCTTGTGGGGCTATGGCTACACCTTC. It translates to CASSLWGYGYTF.

This clonotype occurred a few times. V and J are TRBV12-3 or TRBV12-4 and TRBJ2-7, with D possibly being TRBD2 (6 bases). V shed 0 bases and J shed 2 bases, with 8 bases lying between them. The CDR3 consists of 14 residues. CDR3 sequence (DNA): TGTGCCAGCAGTTTAGCGCGGGGCCCCTACGAGCAGTACTTC. This gives the protein CASSLARGPYEQYF.

The chain links TRBV30 to TRBJ2-2; a possible D gene is TRBD2 (5 bases). Germline V gene sequence: CDR1 GTSNPN, CDR2 SVGIG (reference sequence). The CDR3 length is 14 residues. The V and J ends lost 0 bases and 5 bases respectively, with 10 bases between them. DNA of the CDR3: TGTGCCTGGAGTGTAAGAGCGGAGACCGGGGAGCTGTTTTTT. Its translation is CAWSVRAETGELFF.

This clonotype was counted between two and nine times. This chain links TRBV12-3 or TRBV12-4 with TRBJ1-6, with D possibly TRBD1 on 5 matching bases. This CDR3 has 19 amino acids. Trimming removed 5 bases at V and 3 bases at J, with 23 bases between. CDR3 amino acids: CASSPDAGEGRFYNSPLHF. CDR3 DNA: TGTGCCAGCAGTCCCGATGCGGGAGAGGGGAGGTTCTATAATTCACCCCTCCACTTT.

This clonotype was picked up a small number of times. The chain employs TRBV20-1 and TRBJ2-7, with 8 bases fitting TRBD2. The CDR3 has 16 amino acids. CDR1 is DFQATT, CDR2 SNEGSKA, per germline (reference sequence). Unmatched junction bases numbered 10, after V lost 2 bases and J lost 1 base. In DNA form, the CDR3 reads TGCAGTGCTAGAAATATTGGCAGCGGGAGTTCCTACGAGCAGTACTTC. It translates to CSARNIGSGSSYEQYF.

Concerning this clonotype itself: A far larger clone lies a single base away; this is likely a read error. The chain joins TRBV27 to TRBJ1-2; weak D call: TRBD1 (5 bases). V was cut by 3 bases and J by 4 bases, with 9 bases left in between. CDR1 is MNHEY, CDR2 SMNVEV, per germline (reference sequence). The CDR3 is 13 amino acids. This chain's CDR3 is CASSLAGTYGYTF. The CDR3 DNA sequence: TGTGCCAGCAGTTTGGCAGGGACCTATGGCTACACCTTC.

Concerning this clonotype itself: A much larger clone lies one base from this, so it may be a read error. The rearrangement joins TRBV6-4 to TRBJ1-1; D uncertain. This CDR3 is built from 13 residues. Germline-derived CDR1 and CDR2 are MRHNA and SNTAGT. The CDR3 bases are TGTGCCAGCAGTGAGGGCGCGAGTACTGGAGCTTTCTTT. This encodes CASSEGASTGAFF.

The rearrangement joins TRBV30 to TRBJ1-5, with no clear D. The CDR3 is 13 residues long. V lost 1 base and J lost 6, with 10 bases in between. Germline V gene sequence: CDR1 GTSNPN, CDR2 SVGIG (reference sequence). The CDR3 DNA is TGTGCCTGGAGTGGTGGGTTTGGTCAGCCCCAGCATTTT. Protein: CAWSGGFGQPQHF.

In its sample, this clonotype was seen many times. The V gene is TRBV28, the J gene TRBJ1-1, with 7 bases identical to TRBD1. This CDR3 region has 14 residues. Germline CDR1 and CDR2: MDHEN and SYDVKM. Germline trimming cut 6 bases from V and 8 bases from J; bases unmatched to any gene: 12. The CDR3 protein is CASSRTDRLEEAFF. Here the CDR3 DNA reads TGTGCCAGCAGCCGAACGGACAGGCTAGAAGAAGCTTTCTTT.

The V gene is TRBV14, the J gene TRBJ1-2; 8 positions match TRBD1. The CDR3 runs to 14 residues. Trimming took 4 bases from V and 7 from J; bases not matched to a gene: 8. Germline V gene data show CDR1 as SGHDN and CDR2 as FVKESK. CDR3 sequence (DNA): TGTGCCAGCAGCCTAGGACAGGGTGGAAGTGGCTACACCTTC. It specifies CASSLGQGGSGYTF.

This clonotype was counted only a few times. The chain couples TRBV29-1 to TRBJ2-5; D remains ambiguous. The CDR3 is 15 residues long. The germline V gene encodes CDR1 SQVTM and CDR2 ANQGSEA. The V gene lost 4 bases and the J gene lost 1 base, with 16 bases spanning the gap. This CDR3 is CSVAPRFGSQETQYF. CDR3 DNA sequence: TGCAGCGTTGCCCCTAGGTTCGGTTCCCAAGAGACCCAGTACTTC.

The chain joins TRBV19 to TRBJ2-2; tentatively, D is TRBD1 (6 bases). The CDR3 length is 14 residues. V was pared by 7 bases and J by 4 bases, with 13 bases between. Per the germline V gene, CDR1 is LNHDA and CDR2 is SQIVND (reference sequence). CDR3 sequence (DNA): TGTGCCAGTAATAATCAGGGGCTCACCGGGGAGCTGTTTTTT. Translation gives CASNNQGLTGELFF.

This clonotype came up a few times. The chain joins TRBV6-1 to TRBJ2-2; 7 positions agree with TRBD1. V lost 8 bases to trimming and J lost 7 bases; unmatched junction nucleotides: 7. The CDR3 spans 13 residues. Germline V gene data show CDR1 as MNHNS and CDR2 as SASEGT. The CDR3 sequence is CASGWTGGGELFF. The CDR3 DNA reads TGTGCCAGCGGATGGACAGGCGGCGGGGAGCTGTTTTTT.

There are many counts of this clonotype. The gene calls are TRBV9 and TRBJ1-3, with D perhaps TRBD1 (5 bases). V dropped 3 bases and J dropped 4 bases, with 11 bases sitting between them. The germline gives CDR1 SGDLS, CDR2 YYNGEE. CDR3 size: 14 residues. CDR3 sequence (DNA): TGTGCCAGCAGCGCTCCGGGACTAGGAAACACCATATATTTT. It yields the protein CASSAPGLGNTIYF.

J is TRBJ1-5 and V is TRBV7-9; D is uncertain. V was cut by 5 bases and J by 1 base, with 9 bases left in between. CDR3 length: 14 residues. Germline CDR1 is SEHNR and CDR2 is FQNEAQ (reference sequence). Here the CDR3 DNA reads TGTGCCAGCAGCATGTCCCAGAGCAATCAGCCCCAGCATTTT. Translating gives CASSMSQSNQPQHF.

Many counts were recorded for this clonotype. The chain links TRBV12-3 or TRBV12-4 to TRBJ1-6; D is unresolved. Between the trimmed V and J ends, which lost 3 bases and 0 bases, there was a span of 6 bases. This CDR3 has 15 amino acids. The CDR3 nucleotides are TGTGCCAGCAGTTTGGGTAGCTCCTATAATTCACCCCTCCACTTT. This codes for CASSLGSSYNSPLHF.

The chain joins TRBV28 to TRBJ2-7, with D possibly being TRBD1 (5 bases). This CDR3 has 13 amino acids. Germline V lookup: CDR1 MDHEN, CDR2 SYDVKM. Deletions cut 3 bases from V and 2 bases from J, with 8 bases between. The CDR3 bases are TGTGCCAGCAGTTTGGACACAACCTACGAGCAGTACTTC. Protein product: CASSLDTTYEQYF.

The chain links TRBV7-9 to TRBJ2-5; TRBD2 agrees at 8 bases. There are 14 residues in the CDR3. The junction had 7 bases not matched to a gene; V was cut back by 5 bases and J by 5 bases. Germline-derived CDR1 and CDR2 are SEHNR and FQNEAQ (reference sequence). CDR3 DNA: TGTGCCAGCAGCCCGGGGGGGGGGTTTGAGACCCAGTACTTC. Encoded protein: CASSPGGGFETQYF.

V usage is TRBV13 and J usage is TRBJ2-7; D is perhaps TRBD2 (6 bases). CDR1 and CDR2 from the germline V gene are PRHDT and FYEKMQ (reference sequence). This CDR3 region has 16 residues. The V and J ends lost 5 bases and 2 bases respectively, with 19 bases between them. The CDR3 protein is CASSPKRWAGTYEQYF. CDR3 sequence (DNA): TGTGCCAGCAGCCCTAAACGATGGGCGGGAACCTACGAGCAGTACTTC.

The CDR3 is CASSPTGFDTEAFF. As DNA, the CDR3 is TGTGCCAGCAGCCCTACAGGGTTCGACACTGAAGCTTTCTTT. The J gene is TRBJ1-1, the V gene TRBV9; D is perhaps TRBD1 (6 bases). V lost 4 bases, J lost 3 bases, and 13 bases lay in between. CDR1 and CDR2 (germline): SGDLS, YYNGEE. This CDR3 has 14 residues.